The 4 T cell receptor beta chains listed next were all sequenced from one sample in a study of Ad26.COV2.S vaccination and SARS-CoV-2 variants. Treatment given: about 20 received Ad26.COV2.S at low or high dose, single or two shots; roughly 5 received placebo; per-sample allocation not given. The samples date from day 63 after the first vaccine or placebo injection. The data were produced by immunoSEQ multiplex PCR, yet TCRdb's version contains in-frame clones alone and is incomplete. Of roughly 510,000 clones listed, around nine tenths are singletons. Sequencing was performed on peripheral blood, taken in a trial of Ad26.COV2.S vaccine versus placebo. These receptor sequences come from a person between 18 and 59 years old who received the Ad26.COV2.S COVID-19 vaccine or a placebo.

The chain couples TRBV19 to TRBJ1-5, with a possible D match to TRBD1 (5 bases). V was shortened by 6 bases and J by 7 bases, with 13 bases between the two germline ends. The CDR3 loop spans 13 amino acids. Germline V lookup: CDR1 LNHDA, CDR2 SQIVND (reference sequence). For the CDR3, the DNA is TGTGCCAGTAGGGGTTCTGGGGGGCAGCCCCAGCATTTT. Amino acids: CASRGSGGQPQHF.

The CDR3 DNA reads TGTGCCAGCAGCCGGACTAGCGGGAGCGAGACCCAGTACTTC. Translating it yields CASSRTSGSETQYF. The V gene is TRBV7-2, the J gene TRBJ2-5, with 13 bases matching TRBD2. Per germline, CDR1 SGHTA and CDR2 FQGNSA. CDR3 length equals 14 residues. V was pared by 5 bases and J by 5 bases, with 2 bases of the junction left unmatched.

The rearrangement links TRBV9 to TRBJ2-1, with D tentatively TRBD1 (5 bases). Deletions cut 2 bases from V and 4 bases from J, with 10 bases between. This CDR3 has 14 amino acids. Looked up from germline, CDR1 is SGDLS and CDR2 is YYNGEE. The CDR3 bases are TGTGCCAGCAGCGTCAGCGACAGATACAATGAGCAGTTCTTC. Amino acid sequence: CASSVSDRYNEQFF.

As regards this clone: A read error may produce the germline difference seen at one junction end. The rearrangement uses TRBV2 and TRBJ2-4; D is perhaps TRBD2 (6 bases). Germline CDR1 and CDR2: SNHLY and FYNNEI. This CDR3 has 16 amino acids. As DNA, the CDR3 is TGTGCCAGTAGTGAGATGGCGGGACTAGCCAAAAACATTCAGTACTTC. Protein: CASSEMAGLAKNIQYF.